The sequence of this T cell receptor beta chain was determined in a study of early T cells in non-severe SARS-CoV-2 infection (dated by TCRdb to about 2021). For the wider study: Bulk RNA from unsorted whole blood was used for TCR sequencing, so alpha and beta chains could not be paired. The study at large found these results: VDJdb matching was skewed toward anti-spike CD8 responses, so virus-specific expansions were likely underestimated and private and CD4 specificities were missed.

This clonotype was seen at least ten times. Its specific antigen is unknown. No base qualities exist here, and no much larger clone lies one base off it. The method behind the library was 5' RACE. This sample was sequenced with a NextSeq 500. In the TCR library protocol, unique molecular identifiers were attached to individual cDNA molecules to correct for PCR bias and sequencing error. Both TCR alpha and beta chains were sequenced, and tight co-correlation was observed between alpha and beta sequence abundances in each sample. Per the source publication's procedure: Decombinator V4 was used to perform V gene, J gene and CDR3 annotation of TCR sequences. Expanded TCRs were defined as changing significantly between any two time points under a Poisson model with p below 0.0001. TCR abundances were normalised to the total number of TCRs sequenced per sample and were expressed as counts per million. MAIT TCRs were defined by TRAV1-2 paired with TRAJ12, TRAJ20 or TRAJ33, and iNKT TCRs by TRAV10 paired with TRAJ18. A search of VDJdb, accessed on 1 November 2021, was run for TCRs annotated to CMV, EBV and SARS-CoV-2, with TCRs annotated for multiple antigens excluded. TCRdb trimmed public reads at Q25 via fastp, called clones via MiXCR and kept in-frame beta chains. One record per CDR3 amino acid sequence lists the most common genes and DNA. TCRdb, not the authors, supplied the V and J calls. This sample is represented by some 58,000 distinct CDR3 sequences; under 15% of them were singletons. The ten largest clones represent 4% to 5% of the sample.

A case-control design nested within a healthcare worker cohort in London, UK, was used, with weekly nasopharyngeal swab PCR tests and blood sampling performed. Healthcare workers were recruited during the week of the UK lockdown, between 23 and 31 March 2020, and followed weekly for up to 16 weeks. The germline V gene gives CDR1 as MNHEY and CDR2 as SVGEGT. The CDR3 goes from the cysteine to the phenylalanine over 13 residues. Solely the CDR3 DNA is kept, with 39 bases framed from the first base. V is trimmed back by 8 bases and J by 5 bases, and the junction contains 7 bases that no gene match accounts for.

The clonotype was recovered from an adult who was a healthcare worker with PCR-confirmed SARS-CoV-2 infection or an uninfected control (not recorded which). Recombination joined TRBV6-2 or TRBV6-3 with TRBJ2-5; 8 bases in between match TRBD2. Sequenced sample: whole blood. For the CDR3, the sequence is CASLRTSSETQYF. The DNA sequence follows: TGTGCCAGCTTGAGGACTAGCTCTGAGACCCAGTACTTC.